The source of this TCR beta chain is a study of T cell repertoires in cytomegalovirus infection. About the research overall: Recently identified HLA-C-restricted CMV epitopes were used, and well-studied HLA-B-restricted CMV epitopes were used as well. CMV infection plus the matching HLA type was flagged by public TCR beta signatures.

CDR3 size: 14 residues. V was pared by 7 bases and J by 2 bases, with 15 bases between. Germline V gene sequence: CDR1 DFQATT, CDR2 SNEGSKA (reference sequence). TCRdb processed the reads anew with MiXCR; each CDR3 protein has one entry. The sample shows roughly 920,000 distinct CDR3 sequences, around 32% of them seen only once. A note on this clonotype: The antigen is unknown.

General study points: Dominant in the ex vivo response were TCR beta clonotypes restricted by HLA-C and specific for CMV.

The TCR comes from a human donor in good health (CMV status not recorded). Some clones in this sample may be carry-over from other donors' samples. The sample here was cultured CD8+ T cells from PBMCs, taken from culture after CMV antigen stimulation. The chain employs TRBV20-1 and TRBJ1-5; no clear D. This chain's CDR3 is CSVTSPEGNQPQHF. The CDR3 nucleotides read TGCAGTGTTACGTCCCCGGAGGGCAATCAGCCCCAGCATTTT.